The present T cell receptor beta chain was sequenced within a study of blood T cell repertoires in COVID-19. Germline CDR1 reads LNHDA; CDR2 reads SQIVND (reference sequence). CDR3 length equals 14 residues. The V segment lost 3 bases and the J segment 11 bases; nucleotides outside the gene matches: 10. The table came from immunoSEQ multiplex PCR; TCRdb's copy has only in-frame clones and leaves some out. The sample lists just over 150,000 clones, 85% to 90% occurring once. This receptor was identified in a middle-aged woman with acute or convalescent COVID-19. The sample taken for sequencing was peripheral blood. The rearrangement joins TRBV19 to TRBJ2-5; 9 bases match TRBD1. The CDR3 sequence is CASSMLPGQGSQYF. In DNA, the CDR3 is TGTGCCAGTAGTATGTTACCGGGACAGGGATCGCAGTACTTC.